The clone carrying this T cell receptor (beta chain) was seen only a few times. Its target is not known. This specimen belongs to a study of T cell responses to AZD1222 COVID-19 vaccine. The protocol was immunoSEQ multiplex PCR, while the TCRdb copy is restricted to in-frame clones and leaves out a portion. The table records roughly 140,000 clones, 85% to 95% of them present only once. The CDR3 has 18 amino acids. With 0 bases clipped from V and 3 bases from J, the junction kept 9 bases outside the gene matches. The germline V gene has CDR1 KGHSY and CDR2 FQNENV. Study outcomes and limitations: It was only a handful of AZD1222 recipients who were seropositive at baseline.

J is TRBJ1-5 and V is TRBV16; 9 bases match TRBD1. The specimen was peripheral blood, collected 28 days after the second AZD1222 dose. The source is an adult who received the AZD1222 COVID-19 vaccine. CDR3: CASSQSGGQGPVNQPQHF. CDR3 nucleotides: TGTGCCAGCAGCCAATCGGGTGGACAGGGGCCCGTCAATCAGCCCCAGCATTTT.